This entry describes one T cell receptor beta chain. The antigen is not known. The CDR3 covers 19 residues. Between the trimmed V and J ends, which lost 3 bases and 0 bases, there was a span of 19 bases. Germline CDR1 is SGDLS and CDR2 is YYNGEE. These data originate in a study of OX40 agonist ivuxolimab in advanced cancers. Across the study: Three patients, one with hepatocellular carcinoma and two with cutaneous melanoma, achieved partial responses.

The table came from immunoSEQ multiplex PCR; TCRdb's copy has only in-frame clones and leaves some out. Among 71,000 or so clones listed, roughly 93% were seen once. General study findings and limits: CD4+ and CD8+ T cells in blood underwent clonal expansion by week 6 at 0.1 to 3.0 mg/kg.

This TCR was recovered from an adult with an advanced solid tumor such as melanoma, head and neck, liver or kidney cancer. Sample: CD4+ or CD8+ T cells sorted from blood, taken in a trial of the OX40 agonist ivuxolimab. The chain combines TRBV9 with TRBJ2-6; D gene uncertain. The CDR3 sequence is CASSAPRAEESSGANVLTF. For the CDR3, the DNA is TGTGCCAGCAGCGCGCCAAGGGCAGAAGAAAGCTCTGGGGCCAACGTCCTGACTTTC.